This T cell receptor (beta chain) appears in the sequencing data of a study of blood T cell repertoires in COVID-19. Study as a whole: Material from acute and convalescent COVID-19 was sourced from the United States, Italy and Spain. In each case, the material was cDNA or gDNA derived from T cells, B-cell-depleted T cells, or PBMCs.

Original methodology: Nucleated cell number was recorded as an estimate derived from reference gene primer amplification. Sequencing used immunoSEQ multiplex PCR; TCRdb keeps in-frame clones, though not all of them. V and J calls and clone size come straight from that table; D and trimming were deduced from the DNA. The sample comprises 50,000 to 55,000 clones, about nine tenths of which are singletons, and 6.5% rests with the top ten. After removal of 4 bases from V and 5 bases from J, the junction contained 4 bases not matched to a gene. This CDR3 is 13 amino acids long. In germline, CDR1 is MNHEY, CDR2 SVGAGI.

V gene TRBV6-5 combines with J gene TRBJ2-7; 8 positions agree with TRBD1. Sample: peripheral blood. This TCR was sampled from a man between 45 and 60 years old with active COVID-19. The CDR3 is CASSSGGLHEQYF. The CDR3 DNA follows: TGTGCCAGCAGTTCAGGGGGCCTCCACGAGCAGTACTTC.